This TCR beta chain was profiled in a study of blood T cell repertoires in COVID-19. Study as a whole: Specimens from acute and convalescent COVID-19 originated in the United States, Italy and Spain. T cells, B-cell-depleted T cells, or PBMCs provided the cDNA or gDNA that served as material.

This CDR3 spans 16 amino acids. Germline CDR1 PRHDT, CDR2 FYEKMQ (reference sequence). V trimming: 5 bases; J trimming: 1 base; junction bases outside the gene matches: 10. Original processing notes: Estimation of nucleated cell counts was performed using reference gene primer amplification. Sequencing was performed with immunoSEQ multiplex PCR; in TCRdb, only in-frame clones are kept and a portion is missing. Clonal size and the V and J genes are those of that table, whereas D and trimming came from the DNA. The profile covers 60,000 to 70,000 clones, with 76% appearing a single time and around half taken by the ten largest.

The receptor was derived from a woman older than 75 with acute or convalescent COVID-19. The rearrangement joins TRBV13 to TRBJ1-2; 7 bases agree with TRBD1. Sequenced sample: peripheral blood. Here the CDR3 DNA reads TGTGCCAGCAGCCCCACTTCGGGACAGAATAACTATGGCTACACCTTC. Encoded protein: CASSPTSGQNNYGYTF.